This record covers a single T cell receptor beta chain. This record comes from a study of human T cells and chemical hapten exposure. Trimming took 3 bases from V and 4 from J; bases not matched to a gene: 7. Germline lookup yields CDR1 SGHNT and CDR2 YENEEA. The CDR3 is 17 residues long. Time point here: patch test 3, about 24 weeks after DPC sensitization. Treatment reported: therapeutic diphenylcyclopropenone sensitization with weekly scalp DPC. TCRdb ran MiXCR on the RACE reads and lists one entry per CDR3 protein. The table lists about 160,000 distinct CDR3 sequences, around 30% of them singletons.

Material: whole blood, obtained in connection with sensitization to the hapten diphenylcyclopropenone (DPC). The chain employs TRBV11-3 and TRBJ2-3, with 13 bases identical to TRBD2. The sequence derives from a woman under 30 with alopecia areata. Some clones in this sample may be carry-over from other donors' samples. The CDR3 sequence: CASSFRLAGGPSDTQYF. CDR3 nucleotide sequence: TGTGCCAGCAGCTTCCGACTAGCGGGGGGACCGTCAGATACGCAGTATTTT.